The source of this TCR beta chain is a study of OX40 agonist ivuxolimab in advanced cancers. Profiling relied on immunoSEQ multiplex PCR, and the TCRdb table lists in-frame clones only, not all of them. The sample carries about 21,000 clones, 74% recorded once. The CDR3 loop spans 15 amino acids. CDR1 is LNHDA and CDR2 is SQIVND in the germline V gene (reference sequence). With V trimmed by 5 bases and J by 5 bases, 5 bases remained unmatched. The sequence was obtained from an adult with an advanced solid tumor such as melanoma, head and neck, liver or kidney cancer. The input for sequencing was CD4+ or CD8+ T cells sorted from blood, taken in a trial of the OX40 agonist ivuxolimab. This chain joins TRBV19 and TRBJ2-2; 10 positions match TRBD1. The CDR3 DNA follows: TGTGCCAGTAGTTCGGGACAGGGGCTAACCGGGGAGCTGTTTTTT. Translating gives CASSSGQGLTGELFF.